These T cell receptor beta chains were read from a single sample in a study of type 1 regulatory T cells. These receptors are not linked to any known antigen. TCRdb passed the reads through MiXCR, listing each CDR3 protein once. Here the sample spans about 67,000 distinct CDR3 sequences, more than 45% being singletons. Sequencing used cultured non-Tr1 T cells, either the whole culture or a sorted T cell fraction (not recorded which). The receptors stem from a human donor in good health. The CDR3 runs from the conserved cysteine through the conserved F or W. D genes are given only for firm matches. Not all rows give a size; the values are once, few, many and, for expanded clones, a class.

TRBV7-8	TRBJ2-1	once	.	TGTGCCTGCAGCTCGAGGGTTTACAATGAGCAGTTCTTC	CACSSRVYNEQFF
TRBV10-3	TRBJ2-1	few	TRBD2	TGTGCCATCAGTGCCGGGACTAGCGGGGCGAATGAGCAGTTCTTC	CAISAGTSGANEQFF
TRBV20-1	TRBJ1-1	.	.	TGCAGTGCTGACCGGGACAAACGAGGCACTGAAGCTTTCTTT	CSADRDKRGTEAFF
TRBV6-5	TRBJ1-6	few	.	TGTGCCAGCAGTTACTCGACGGGGGGGGGCTCACCCCTCCACTTT	CASSYSTGGGSPLHF
TRBV4-3	TRBJ2-1	.	TRBD2	TGCGCCAGCAGCCTCCGTCCTAGCGGGAACAATGAGCAGTTCTTC	CASSLRPSGNNEQFF
TRBV10-3	TRBJ2-7	.	.	TGTGCCATCAGTGAGCCAGACAGGACCACCTACGAGCAGTACTTC	CAISEPDRTTYEQYF
TRBV20-1	TRBJ1-1	.	TRBD1	TGCAGTGCTAGGGCCCGGGACAGGAGGAACACTGAAGCTTTCTTT	CSARARDRRNTEAFF
TRBV4-3	TRBJ2-5	.	.	TGCGCCAGCAGCCAAGATCCGAGGGGAAGCTTGCGAGAGACCCAGTACTTC	CASSQDPRGSLRETQYF
TRBV20-1	TRBJ2-3	.	.	TGCAGTGCTACCGCCGGACTCTCCACTCCTCGCACAGATACGCAGTATTTT	CSATAGLSTPRTDTQYF
TRBV12-3/TRBV12-4	TRBJ1-1	.	.	TGTGCCAGCATCCTCGATCTGGGCGCTGAAGCTTTCTTT	CASILDLGAEAFF
TRBV20-1	TRBJ1-6	.	.	TGCAGTGCTAGATCCGGATTCTATAATTCACCCCTCCACTTT	CSARSGFYNSPLHF
TRBV7-9	TRBJ2-3	few	.	TGTGCCAGCAGCTTTCCGGCGGGGGCCGGAAGCACAGATACGCAGTATTTT	CASSFPAGAGSTDTQYF
TRBV11-3	TRBJ2-7	.	.	TGTGCCAGCAGGAGGGCTTCTGGCGAGCAGTACTTC	CASRRASGEQYF
TRBV18	TRBJ1-2	few	TRBD1	TGTGCCAGCTCACCCGCCGCAGGGGGCGGCTATGGCTACACCTTC	CASSPAAGGGYGYTF
TRBV6-5	TRBJ1-5	.	.	TGTGCCAGCAGCCCGGAGGGTTTCTTCAGAAAAAATCAGCCCCAGCATTTT	CASSPEGFFRKNQPQHF
TRBV27	TRBJ1-1	.	.	TGTGCCAGCATTGGGTACACTGAAGCTTTCTTT	CASIGYTEAFF
TRBV20-1	TRBJ2-7	once	.	TGCAGTTCTCCCCTCCGGTCGAAGGGGAAAAACTACGAGCAGTACTTC	CSSPLRSKGKNYEQYF
TRBV12-3/TRBV12-4	TRBJ2-6	.	.	TGTGCCAGCAGCTATGGGGGTGGTGGGGCCAACGTCCTGACTTTC	CASSYGGGGANVLTF
TRBV12-3/TRBV12-4	TRBJ1-2	.	TRBD1	TGTGCCAGCAGCCCAAGACAGGGGGCCGGTTATGGCTACACCTTC	CASSPRQGAGYGYTF
TRBV11-2	TRBJ2-1	.	TRBD2	TGTGCCAGCAGCTTAGGAGCGGGGGTCCGGATCCATGAGCAGTTCTTC	CASSLGAGVRIHEQFF
TRBV19	TRBJ2-5	.	.	TGTGCCAGTAGTATAGGAGCTTCCCAAGAGACCCAGTACTTC	CASSIGASQETQYF
TRBV7-9	TRBJ2-1	many	TRBD1	TGTGCCAGCAGCTATGGACAGGGTGAAGACAATGAGCAGTTCTTC	CASSYGQGEDNEQFF